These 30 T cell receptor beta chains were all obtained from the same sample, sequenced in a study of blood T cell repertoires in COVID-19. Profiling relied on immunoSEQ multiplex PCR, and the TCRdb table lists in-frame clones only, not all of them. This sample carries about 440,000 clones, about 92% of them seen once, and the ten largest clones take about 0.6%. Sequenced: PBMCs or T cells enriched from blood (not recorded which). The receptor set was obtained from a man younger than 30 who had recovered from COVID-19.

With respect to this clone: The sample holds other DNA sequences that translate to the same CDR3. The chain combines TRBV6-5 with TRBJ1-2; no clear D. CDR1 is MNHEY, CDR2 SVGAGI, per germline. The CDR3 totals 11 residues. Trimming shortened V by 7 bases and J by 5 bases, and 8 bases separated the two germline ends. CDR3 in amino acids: CASMRDYGYTF. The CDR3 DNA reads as TGTGCCAGCATGAGGGATTATGGCTACACCTTC.

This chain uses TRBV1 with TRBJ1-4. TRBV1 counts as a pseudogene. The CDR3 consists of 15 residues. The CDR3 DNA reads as TGCACCAGCAGCCCCCGGAGGGGTTTCGGTGAAAAACTGTTTTTT. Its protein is CTSSPRRGFGEKLFF.

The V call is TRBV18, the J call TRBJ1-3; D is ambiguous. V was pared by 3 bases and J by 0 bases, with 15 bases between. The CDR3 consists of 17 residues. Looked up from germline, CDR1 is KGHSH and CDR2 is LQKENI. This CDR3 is CASSPSAVTSSGNTIYF. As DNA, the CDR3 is TGTGCCAGCTCACCGAGCGCAGTGACGAGCTCTGGAAACACCATATATTTT.

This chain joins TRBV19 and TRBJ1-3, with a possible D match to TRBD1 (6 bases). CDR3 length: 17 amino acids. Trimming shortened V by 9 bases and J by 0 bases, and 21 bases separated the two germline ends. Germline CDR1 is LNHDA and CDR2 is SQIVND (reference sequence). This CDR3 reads CASRTQGLALSGNTIYF. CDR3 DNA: TGTGCCAGCCGAACACAGGGATTAGCCCTCTCTGGAAACACCATATATTTT. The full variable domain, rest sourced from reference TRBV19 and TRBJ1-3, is DGGITQSPKYLFRKEGQNVTLSCEQNLNHDAMYWYRQDPGQGLRLIYYSQIVNDFQKGDIAEGYSVSREKKESFPLTVTSAQKNPTAFYLCASRTQGLALSGNTIYFGEGSWLTVV.

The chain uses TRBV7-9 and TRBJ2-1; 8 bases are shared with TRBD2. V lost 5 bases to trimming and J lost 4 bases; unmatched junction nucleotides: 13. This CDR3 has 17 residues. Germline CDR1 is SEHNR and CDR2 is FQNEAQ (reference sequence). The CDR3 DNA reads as TGTGCCAGCAGCCATCGGGGGGGCGGAGCGGTTTACAATGAGCAGTTCTTC. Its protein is CASSHRGGGAVYNEQFF.

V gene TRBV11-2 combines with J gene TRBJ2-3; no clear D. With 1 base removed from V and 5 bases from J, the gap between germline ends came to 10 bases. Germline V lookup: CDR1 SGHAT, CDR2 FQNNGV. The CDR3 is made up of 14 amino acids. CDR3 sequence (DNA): TGTGCCAGCAGCTTAGGGGCCTACGGAGATACGCAGTATTTT. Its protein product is CASSLGAYGDTQYF.

This CDR3 is CASISSTDTQYF. Here the CDR3 DNA reads TGTGCCAGCATCAGTAGCACAGATACGCAGTATTTT. The rearrangement joins TRBV6-5 to TRBJ2-3; the D is unclear. The CDR3 totals 12 residues. With 7 bases removed from V and 0 bases from J, the gap between germline ends came to 5 bases. From germline, CDR1 is MNHEY and CDR2 SVGAGI.

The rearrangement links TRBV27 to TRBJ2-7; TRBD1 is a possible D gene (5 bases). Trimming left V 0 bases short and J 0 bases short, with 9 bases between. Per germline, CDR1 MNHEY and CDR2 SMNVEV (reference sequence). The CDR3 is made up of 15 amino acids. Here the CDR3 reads CASSLSGQSSYEQYF. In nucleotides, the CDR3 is TGTGCCAGCAGTTTATCGGGGCAGAGCTCCTACGAGCAGTACTTC.

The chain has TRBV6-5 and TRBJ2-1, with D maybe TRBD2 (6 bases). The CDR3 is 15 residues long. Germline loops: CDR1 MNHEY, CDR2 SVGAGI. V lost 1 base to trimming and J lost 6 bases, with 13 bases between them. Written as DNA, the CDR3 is TGTGCCAGCAGTTACTACGGCGGGAACGTCAATGAGCAGTTCTTC. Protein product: CASSYYGGNVNEQFF.

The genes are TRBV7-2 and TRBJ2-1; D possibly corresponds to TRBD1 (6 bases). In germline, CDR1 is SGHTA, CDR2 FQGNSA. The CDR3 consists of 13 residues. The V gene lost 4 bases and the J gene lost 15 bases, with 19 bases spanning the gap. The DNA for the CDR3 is TGTGCCAGCAGCTCCACTTCCACAGGGCCGACGTTCTTC. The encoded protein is CASSSTSTGPTFF.

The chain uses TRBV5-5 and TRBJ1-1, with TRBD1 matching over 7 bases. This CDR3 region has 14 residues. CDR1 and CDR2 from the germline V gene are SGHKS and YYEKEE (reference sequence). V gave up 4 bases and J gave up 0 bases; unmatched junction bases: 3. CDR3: CASSQGQLNTEAFF. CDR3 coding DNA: TGTGCCAGCAGCCAGGGACAGCTGAACACTGAAGCTTTCTTT.

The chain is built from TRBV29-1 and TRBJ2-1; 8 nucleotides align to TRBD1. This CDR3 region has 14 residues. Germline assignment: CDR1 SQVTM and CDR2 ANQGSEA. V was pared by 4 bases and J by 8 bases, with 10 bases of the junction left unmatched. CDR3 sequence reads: CSVAPGRGRDEQFF. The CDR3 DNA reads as TGCAGCGTTGCCCCGGGCAGGGGGCGAGATGAGCAGTTCTTC.

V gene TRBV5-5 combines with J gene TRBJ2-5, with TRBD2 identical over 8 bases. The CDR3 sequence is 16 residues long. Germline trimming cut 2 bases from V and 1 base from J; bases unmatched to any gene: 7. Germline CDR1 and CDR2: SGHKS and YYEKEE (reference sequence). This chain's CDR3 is CASSFELAGLQETQYF. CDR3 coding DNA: TGTGCCAGCAGCTTTGAGCTAGCGGGCCTCCAAGAGACCCAGTACTTC. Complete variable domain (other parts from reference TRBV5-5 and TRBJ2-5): DAGVTQSPTHLIKTRGQQVTLRCSPISGHKSVSWYQQVLGQGPQFIFQYYEKEERGRGNFPDRFSARQFPNYSSELNVNALLLGDSALYLCASSFELAGLQETQYFGPGTRLLVL.

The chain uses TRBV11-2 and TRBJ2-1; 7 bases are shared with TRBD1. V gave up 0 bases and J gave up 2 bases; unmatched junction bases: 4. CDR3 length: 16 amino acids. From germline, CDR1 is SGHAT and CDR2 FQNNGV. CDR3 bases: TGTGCCAGCAGCTTAGATCTTGGACAGGCCTACAATGAGCAGTTCTTC. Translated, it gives CASSLDLGQAYNEQFF.

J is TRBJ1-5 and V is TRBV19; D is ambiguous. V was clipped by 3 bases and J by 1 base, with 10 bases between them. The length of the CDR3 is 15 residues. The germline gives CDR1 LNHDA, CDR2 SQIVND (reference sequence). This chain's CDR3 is CASSIRGDSNQPQHF. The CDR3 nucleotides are TGTGCCAGTAGTATTCGAGGTGACAGCAATCAGCCCCAGCATTTT.

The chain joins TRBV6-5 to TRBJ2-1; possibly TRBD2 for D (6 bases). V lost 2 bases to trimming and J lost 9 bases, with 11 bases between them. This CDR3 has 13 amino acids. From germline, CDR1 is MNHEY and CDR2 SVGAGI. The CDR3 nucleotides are TGTGCCAGCAGTTACGTGGTTAGCGGTGAGCAGTTCTTC. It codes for CASSYVVSGEQFF.

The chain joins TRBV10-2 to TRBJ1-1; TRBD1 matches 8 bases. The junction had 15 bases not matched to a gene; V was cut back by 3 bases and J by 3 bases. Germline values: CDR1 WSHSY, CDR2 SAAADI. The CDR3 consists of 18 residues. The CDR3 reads CASSDVVRTGKRDTEAFF. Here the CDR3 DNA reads TGCGCCAGCAGTGACGTGGTGCGGACAGGGAAAAGGGACACTGAAGCTTTCTTT.

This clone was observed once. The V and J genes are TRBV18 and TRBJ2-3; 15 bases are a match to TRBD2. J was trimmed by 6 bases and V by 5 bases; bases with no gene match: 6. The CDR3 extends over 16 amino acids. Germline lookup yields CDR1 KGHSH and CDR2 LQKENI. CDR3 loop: CASSSGTSGRSDTQYF. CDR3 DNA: TGTGCCAGCTCATCCGGGACTAGCGGGAGGTCCGATACGCAGTATTTT.

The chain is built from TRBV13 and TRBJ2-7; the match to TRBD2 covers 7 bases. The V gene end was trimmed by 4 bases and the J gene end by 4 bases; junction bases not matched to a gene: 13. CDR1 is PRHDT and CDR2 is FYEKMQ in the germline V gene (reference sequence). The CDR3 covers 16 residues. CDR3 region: CASSSSALAEPYEQYF. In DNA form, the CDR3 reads TGTGCCAGCAGCTCCTCGGCCCTAGCGGAACCTTACGAGCAGTACTTC.

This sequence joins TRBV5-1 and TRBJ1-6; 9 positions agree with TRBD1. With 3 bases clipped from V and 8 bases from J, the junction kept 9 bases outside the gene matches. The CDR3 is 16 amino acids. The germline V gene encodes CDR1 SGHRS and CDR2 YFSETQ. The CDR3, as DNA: TGCGCCAGCAGCTGGACAACAGGGGGCGCCGATTCACCCCTCCACTTT. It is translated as CASSWTTGGADSPLHF.

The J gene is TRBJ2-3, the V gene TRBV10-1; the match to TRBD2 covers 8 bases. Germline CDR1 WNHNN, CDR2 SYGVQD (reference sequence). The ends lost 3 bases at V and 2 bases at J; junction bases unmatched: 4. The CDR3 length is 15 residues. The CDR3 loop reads CASSDSGANTDTQYF. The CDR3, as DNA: TGCGCCAGCAGTGATAGCGGGGCTAACACAGATACGCAGTATTTT.

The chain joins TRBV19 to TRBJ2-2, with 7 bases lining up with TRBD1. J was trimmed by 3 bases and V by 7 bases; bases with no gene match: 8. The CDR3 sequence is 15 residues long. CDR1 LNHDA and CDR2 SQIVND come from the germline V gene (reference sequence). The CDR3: CASMREGTDTGELFF. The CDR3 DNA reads TGTGCCAGTATGAGGGAAGGGACAGACACCGGGGAGCTGTTTTTT.

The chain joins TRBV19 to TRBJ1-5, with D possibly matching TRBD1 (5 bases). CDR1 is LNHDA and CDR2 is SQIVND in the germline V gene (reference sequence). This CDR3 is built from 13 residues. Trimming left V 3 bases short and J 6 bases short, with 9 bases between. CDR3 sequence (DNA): TGTGCCAGTAGTATTCCGGGGGGTCAGCCCCAGCATTTT. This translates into CASSIPGGQPQHF.

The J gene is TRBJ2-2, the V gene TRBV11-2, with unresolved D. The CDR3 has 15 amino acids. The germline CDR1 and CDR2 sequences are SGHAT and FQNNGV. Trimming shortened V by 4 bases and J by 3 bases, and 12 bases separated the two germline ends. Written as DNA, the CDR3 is TGTGCCAGCAGCTCCCGAGGTATGGACACCGGGGAGCTGTTTTTT. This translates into CASSSRGMDTGELFF.

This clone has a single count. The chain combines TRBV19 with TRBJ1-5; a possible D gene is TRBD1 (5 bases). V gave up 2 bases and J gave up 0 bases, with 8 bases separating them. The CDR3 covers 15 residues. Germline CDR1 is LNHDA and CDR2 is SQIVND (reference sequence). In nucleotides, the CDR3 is TGTGCCAGTAGTATAATTCAGGGTAGCAATCAGCCCCAGCATTTT. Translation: CASSIIQGSNQPQHF. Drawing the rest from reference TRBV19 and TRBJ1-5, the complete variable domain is DGGITQSPKYLFRKEGQNVTLSCEQNLNHDAMYWYRQDPGQGLRLIYYSQIVNDFQKGDIAEGYSVSREKKESFPLTVTSAQKNPTAFYLCASSIIQGSNQPQHFGDGTRLSIL.

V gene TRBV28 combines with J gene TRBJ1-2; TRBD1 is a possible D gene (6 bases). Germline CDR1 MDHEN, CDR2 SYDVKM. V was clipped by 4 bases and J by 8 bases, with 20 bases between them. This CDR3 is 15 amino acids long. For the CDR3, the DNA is TGTGCCAGCAGTTCCACCACGGGACAATCGGGGGGCTACACCTTC. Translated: CASSSTTGQSGGYTF.

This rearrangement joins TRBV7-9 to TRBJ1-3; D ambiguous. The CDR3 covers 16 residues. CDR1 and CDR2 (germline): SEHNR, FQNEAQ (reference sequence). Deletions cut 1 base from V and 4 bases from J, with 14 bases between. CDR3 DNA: TGTGCCAGCAGCTTAGGGTCTCGTGCGGGGGGAAACACCATATATTTT. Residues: CASSLGSRAGGNTIYF.

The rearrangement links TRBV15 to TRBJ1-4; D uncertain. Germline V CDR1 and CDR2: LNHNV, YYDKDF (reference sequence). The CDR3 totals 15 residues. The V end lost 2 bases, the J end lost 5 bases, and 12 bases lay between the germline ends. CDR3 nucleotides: TGTGCCACCAGCAGACGGGGAGGGCAAAATGAAAAACTGTTTTTT. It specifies CATSRRGGQNEKLFF.

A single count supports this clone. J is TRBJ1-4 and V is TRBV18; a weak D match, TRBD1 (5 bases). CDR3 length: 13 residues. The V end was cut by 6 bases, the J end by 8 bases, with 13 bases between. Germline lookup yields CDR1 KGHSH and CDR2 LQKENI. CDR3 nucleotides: TGTGCCAGCTCTAAGACAGCGGGGGAAAAACTGTTTTTT. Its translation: CASSKTAGEKLFF.

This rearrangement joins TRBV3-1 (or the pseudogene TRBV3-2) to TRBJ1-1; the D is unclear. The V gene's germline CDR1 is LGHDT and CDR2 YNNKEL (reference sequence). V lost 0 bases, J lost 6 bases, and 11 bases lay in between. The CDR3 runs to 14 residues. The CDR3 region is CASSQDGGSAEAFF. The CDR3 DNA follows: TGTGCCAGCAGCCAAGATGGAGGGAGCGCTGAAGCTTTCTTT.